This entry lists 15 T cell receptor beta chains sequenced from one sample in a study of blood T cell repertoires in COVID-19 (dated by TCRdb to about 2020). The protocol used for the library was the immunoSEQ multiplex PCR assay. The source is immuneACCESS, and TCRdb retained only in-frame sequences with V and J called. Part of the clones is not carried over; for the studies checked, unresolved V genes explain less than half of this, and the remainder is unexplained. For this sample there are about 400,000 clones; roughly 88% appear just once. Of the sample, around 2% falls within the top ten clones. Specimen: PBMCs or T cells enriched from blood (not recorded which). The source of these receptors is a woman aged 40 to 49 with acute COVID-19.

This sequence joins TRBV4-1 and TRBJ2-7; tentatively, D is TRBD1 (6 bases). V gave up 2 bases and J gave up 4 bases, with 15 bases separating them. This CDR3 has 15 amino acids. CDR1 MGHRA and CDR2 YSYEKL come from the germline V gene. CDR3 sequence: CASSQYPGGGYEQYF. CDR3 coding DNA: TGCGCCAGCAGCCAATATCCTGGGGGCGGGTACGAGCAGTACTTC.

The J gene is TRBJ1-2, the V gene TRBV30; D is possibly TRBD1 (5 bases). Trimming took 5 bases from V and 8 from J, leaving 12 bases between them. CDR3 size: 11 residues. Germline CDR1 reads GTSNPN; CDR2 reads SVGIG (reference sequence). CDR3: CAWGVGHGYTF. The CDR3 DNA is TGTGCCTGGGGAGTGGGGCACGGCTACACCTTC. Full variable domain (rest looked up from reference TRBV30 and TRBJ1-2): SQTIHQWPATLVQPVGSPLSLECTVEGTSNPNLYWYRQAAGRGLQLLFYSVGIGQISSEVPQNLSASRPQDRQFILSSKKLLLSDSGFYLCAWGVGHGYTFGSGTRLTVV.

The chain employs TRBV4-1 and TRBJ1-2; 9 nucleotides line up with TRBD1. CDR1 MGHRA and CDR2 YSYEKL come from the germline V gene. Trimming took 5 bases from V and 3 from J; bases not matched to a gene: 7. The CDR3 sequence is 15 residues long. The CDR3 DNA reads TGCGCCAGCAGCATAACGACAGGGGGGTACTATGGCTACACCTTC. It translates to CASSITTGGYYGYTF.

This rearrangement joins TRBV29-1 to TRBJ1-2; D might be TRBD1 (5 bases). Per the germline V gene, CDR1 is SQVTM and CDR2 is ANQGSEA. CDR3 length: 14 residues. With 1 base removed from V and 6 bases from J, the gap between germline ends came to 15 bases. CDR3 in amino acids: CSVEVWGQVDGYTF. For the CDR3, the DNA is TGCAGCGTTGAAGTTTGGGGCCAGGTGGATGGCTACACCTTC.

The DNA of the CDR3 is TGTGCCAGCAGCGTTTTTCACAGTGTGTCGAAAGGAAACACCATATATTTT. It translates to CASSVFHSVSKGNTIYF. The genes are TRBV9 and TRBJ1-3; the D is unclear. CDR3 length: 17 residues. Germline loops: CDR1 SGDLS, CDR2 YYNGEE. Trimming cost V 2 bases and J 4 bases, with 19 bases left between them. The complete variable domain, with remaining parts taken from reference TRBV9 and TRBJ1-3, reads DSGVTQTPKHLITATGQRVTLRCSPRSGDLSVYWYQQSLDQGLQFLIQYYNGEERAKGNILERFSAQQFPDLHSELNLSSLELGDSALYFCASSVFHSVSKGNTIYFGEGSWLTVV.

The chain uses TRBV2 and TRBJ1-2, with D possibly TRBD1 on 5 matching bases. V was pared by 6 bases and J by 1 base, with 9 bases between. Germline CDR1 and CDR2: SNHLY and FYNNEI. This CDR3 comprises 13 residues. CDR3 amino acids: CASRGGLNYGYTF. The CDR3 DNA sequence: TGTGCCAGCAGGGGGGGACTTAACTATGGCTACACCTTC.

The V gene is TRBV6-5, the J gene TRBJ1-2; 8 positions match TRBD1. The CDR3 length is 15 residues. J lost 4 bases, V lost 6 bases, and 10 bases had no gene match. CDR1 is MNHEY and CDR2 is SVGAGI in the germline V gene. CDR3 amino acids: CASSYGQGKSYGYTF. The CDR3 nucleotides read TGTGCCAGCAGCTATGGACAGGGAAAAAGCTATGGCTACACCTTC.

The chain uses TRBV6-5 and TRBJ1-3; a possible D gene is TRBD1 (5 bases). In germline, CDR1 is MNHEY, CDR2 SVGAGI. The CDR3 loop spans 13 amino acids. Between the trimmed V and J ends, which lost 2 bases and 7 bases, there was a span of 9 bases. CDR3 DNA sequence: TGTGCCAGCAGTTACCCGGGGGGGAACACCATATATTTT. Translating it yields CASSYPGGNTIYF.

This chain connects TRBV11-2 to TRBJ1-1, with 8 bases fitting TRBD1. Germline lookup yields CDR1 SGHAT and CDR2 FQNNGV. J gave up 6 bases and V 2 bases, and 8 bases lay outside the gene matches. CDR3 size: 15 residues. The CDR3 bases are TGTGCCAGCAGCTTACTCCGGGACAGGATGCCTGAAGCTTTCTTT. This translates into CASSLLRDRMPEAFF.

This clone was detected a few times. The chain has TRBV7-6 and TRBJ2-7; 7 nucleotides align to TRBD1. Trimming took 1 base from V and 7 from J; bases not matched to a gene: 4. The CDR3 covers 13 residues. Germline lookup yields CDR1 SGHVS and CDR2 FNYEAQ. CDR3: CASSLETGREQYF. The CDR3 region has the DNA TGTGCCAGCAGCTTAGAGACAGGGCGAGAGCAGTACTTC.

V is TRBV24-1 and J is TRBJ2-5, with a possible D match to TRBD1 (5 bases). Germline V lookup: CDR1 KGHDR, CDR2 SFDVKD. The V end was cut by 5 bases, the J end by 5 bases, with 17 bases between. The CDR3 consists of 15 residues. The CDR3 coding sequence is TGTGCCACCAGTGCAAGGACACCCATTGGGGAGACCCAGTACTTC. This encodes CATSARTPIGETQYF.

The chain uses TRBV19 and TRBJ1-2; 7 positions agree with TRBD1. After removal of 6 bases from V and 13 bases from J, the junction contained 14 bases not matched to a gene. Germline CDR1 and CDR2: LNHDA and SQIVND (reference sequence). The CDR3 totals 13 residues. The CDR3 nucleotides are TGTGCCAGTAGGACGACAGGGAGGAAGGCTGTCACCTTC. Encoded protein: CASRTTGRKAVTF.

Comments on this clone: Its ends do not fully match the called genes, so a read error is possible. The rearrangement links TRBV18 to TRBJ2-7; tentative D call: TRBD2 (6 bases). This CDR3 has 12 residues. Germline V gene data show CDR1 as KGHSH and CDR2 as LQKENI. In DNA, the CDR3 is TGTGCCAGCTCACCAGTAGAGACTAGTAAGCACTTC. Its translation: CASSPVETSKHF. Using reference TRBV18 and TRBJ2-7 for the parts outside the CDR3, the full variable domain is NAGVMQNPRHLVRRRGQEARLRCSPMKGHSHVYWYRQLPEEGLKFMVYLQKENIIDESGMPKERFSAEFPKEGPSILRIQQVVRGDSAAYFCASSPVETSKHFGPGTRLTVT.

This clone was recorded once. J is TRBJ2-5 and V is TRBV4-1, with 9 bases that match TRBD2. The CDR3 is made up of 14 amino acids. V was pared by 3 bases and J by 3 bases, with 2 bases of the junction left unmatched. Germline V gene sequence: CDR1 MGHRA, CDR2 YSYEKL. CDR3 bases: TGCGCCAGCAGCCAGAGGACTAGCGAAGAGACCCAGTACTTC. This gives the protein CASSQRTSEETQYF.

Details on this clone: The sample carries other DNA sequences with the same CDR3. The rearrangement joins TRBV5-1 to TRBJ2-7, with 7 bases matching TRBD1. Germline V gene lookup returns CDR1 SGHRS and CDR2 YFSETQ. V lost 2 bases, J lost 2 bases, and 4 bases stayed unmatched. The length of the CDR3 is 14 residues. In nucleotides, the CDR3 is TGCGCCAGCAGCTTTGACAGGGCGGCCTACGAGCAGTACTTC. This gives the protein CASSFDRAAYEQYF.